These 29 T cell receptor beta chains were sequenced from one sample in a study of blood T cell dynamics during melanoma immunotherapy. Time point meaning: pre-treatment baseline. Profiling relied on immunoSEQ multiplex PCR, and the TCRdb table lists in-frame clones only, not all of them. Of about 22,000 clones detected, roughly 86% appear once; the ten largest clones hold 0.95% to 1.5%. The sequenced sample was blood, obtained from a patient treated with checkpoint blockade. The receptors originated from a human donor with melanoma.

The CDR3 DNA reads as TGTGCCAGCAGCTCCAGAGGCGGGAGGAAGACCCAGTACTTC. Encoded protein: CASSSRGGRKTQYF. J is TRBJ2-5 and V is TRBV11-2, with 8 bases matching TRBD2. The CDR3 is made up of 14 amino acids. Germline values: CDR1 SGHAT, CDR2 FQNNGV. V shed 4 bases and J 6 bases; nucleotides not matched to a gene: 7.

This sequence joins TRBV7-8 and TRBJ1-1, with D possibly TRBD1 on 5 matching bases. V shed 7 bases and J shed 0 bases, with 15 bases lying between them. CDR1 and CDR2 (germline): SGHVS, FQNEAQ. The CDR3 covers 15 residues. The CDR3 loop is CASTPGGVMNTEAFF. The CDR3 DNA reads TGTGCCAGCACCCCGGGGGGGGTAATGAACACTGAAGCTTTCTTT.

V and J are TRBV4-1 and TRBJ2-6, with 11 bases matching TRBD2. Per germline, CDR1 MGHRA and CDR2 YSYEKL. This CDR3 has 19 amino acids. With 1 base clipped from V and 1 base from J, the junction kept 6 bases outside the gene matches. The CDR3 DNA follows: TGCGCCAGCAGCCAAGTTGGACTAGCGGGTGAATCTGGGGCCAACGTCCTGACTTTC. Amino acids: CASSQVGLAGESGANVLTF.

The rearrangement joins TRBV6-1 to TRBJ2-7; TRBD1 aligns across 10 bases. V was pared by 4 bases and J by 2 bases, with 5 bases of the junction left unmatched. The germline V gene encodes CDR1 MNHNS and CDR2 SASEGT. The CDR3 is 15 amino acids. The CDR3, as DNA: TGTGCCAGCAGTGCCGCCGGGACAGGGGCCTACGAGCAGTACTTC. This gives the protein CASSAAGTGAYEQYF.

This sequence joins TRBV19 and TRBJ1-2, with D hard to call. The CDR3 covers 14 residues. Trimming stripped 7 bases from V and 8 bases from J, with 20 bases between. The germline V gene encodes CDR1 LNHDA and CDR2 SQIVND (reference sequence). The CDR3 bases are TGTGCCAGTACCGAATTGGGCCTCAAAGGGGGCTACACCTTC. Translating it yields CASTELGLKGGYTF.

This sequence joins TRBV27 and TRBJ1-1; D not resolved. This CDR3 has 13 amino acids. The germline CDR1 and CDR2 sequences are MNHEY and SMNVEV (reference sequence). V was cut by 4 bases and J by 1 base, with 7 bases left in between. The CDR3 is CASSWVGNTEAFF. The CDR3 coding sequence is TGTGCCAGCAGTTGGGTAGGGAACACTGAAGCTTTCTTT.

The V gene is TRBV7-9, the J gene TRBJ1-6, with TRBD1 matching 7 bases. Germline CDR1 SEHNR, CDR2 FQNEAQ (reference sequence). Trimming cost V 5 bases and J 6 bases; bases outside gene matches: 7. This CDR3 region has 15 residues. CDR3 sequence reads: CASSPGAGGNSPLHF. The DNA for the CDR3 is TGTGCCAGCAGCCCCGGTGCAGGGGGTAATTCACCCCTCCACTTT.

The CDR3 here is CASSRTEQGAGGYTF. The CDR3 nucleotides are TGTGCCAGCAGCCGAACGGAACAGGGGGCTGGTGGCTACACCTTC. The chain joins TRBV7-3 to TRBJ1-2, with 9 bases aligning to TRBD1. Germline lookup yields CDR1 SGHTA and CDR2 FQGTGA. The CDR3 extends over 15 amino acids. V shed 5 bases and J 7 bases; nucleotides not matched to a gene: 11.

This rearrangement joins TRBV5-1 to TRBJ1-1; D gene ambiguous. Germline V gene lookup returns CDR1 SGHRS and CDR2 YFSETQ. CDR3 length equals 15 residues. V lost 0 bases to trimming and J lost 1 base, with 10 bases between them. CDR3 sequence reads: CASSLESNRNTEAFF. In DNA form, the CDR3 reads TGCGCCAGCAGCTTGGAAAGCAACCGGAACACTGAAGCTTTCTTT.

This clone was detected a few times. The DNA for the CDR3 is TGTGCCAGCCAGAGGACGGGACAGGGAAGCAATCAGCCCCAGCATTTT. As protein: CASQRTGQGSNQPQHF. The gene calls are TRBV2 and TRBJ1-5; 9 nucleotides align to TRBD1. The germline V gene encodes CDR1 SNHLY and CDR2 FYNNEI. After removal of 8 bases from V and 1 base from J, the junction contained 9 bases not matched to a gene. The CDR3 is 16 residues long.

CDR3 residues: CASSQIRQGGGTGELFF. The CDR3 bases are TGCGCCAGCAGTCAAATCCGACAGGGTGGGGGTACCGGGGAGCTGTTTTTT. The chain combines TRBV23-1 with TRBJ2-2; 7 bases fit TRBD1. TRBV23-1 is an ORF; its function is uncertain. V lost 2 bases to trimming and J lost 5 bases; unmatched junction nucleotides: 11. CDR3 size: 17 residues.

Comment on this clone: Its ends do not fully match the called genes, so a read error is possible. This CDR3 reads CASSSRYGTEANYGYIF. CDR3 sequence (DNA): TGTGCCAGCAGCTCACGATATGGGACGGAAGCTAACTATGGCTACATCTTC. The chain combines TRBV7-2 with TRBJ1-2; possible D gene TRBD1, 5 bases. The CDR3 runs 17 residues. CDR1 and CDR2 from the germline V gene are SGHTA and FQGNSA.

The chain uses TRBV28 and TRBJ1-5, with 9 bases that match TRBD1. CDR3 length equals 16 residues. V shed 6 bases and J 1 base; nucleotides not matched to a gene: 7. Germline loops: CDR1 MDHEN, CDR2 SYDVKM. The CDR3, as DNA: TGTGCCAGCAGCCCGGGGACAGGGTGGAGCAATCAGCCCCAGCATTTT. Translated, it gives CASSPGTGWSNQPQHF. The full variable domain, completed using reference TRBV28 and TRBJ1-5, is DVKVTQSSRYLVKRTGEKVFLECVQDMDHENMFWYRQDPGLGLRLIYFSYDVKMKEKGDIPEGYSVSREKKERFSLILESASTNQTSMYLCASSPGTGWSNQPQHFGDGTRLSIL.

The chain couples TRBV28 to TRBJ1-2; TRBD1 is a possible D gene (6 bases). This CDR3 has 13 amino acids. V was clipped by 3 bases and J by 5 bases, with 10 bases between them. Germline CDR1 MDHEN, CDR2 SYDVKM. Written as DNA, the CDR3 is TGTGCCAGCAGTTTGGGGGCGGGGTATGGCTACACCTTC. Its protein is CASSLGAGYGYTF.

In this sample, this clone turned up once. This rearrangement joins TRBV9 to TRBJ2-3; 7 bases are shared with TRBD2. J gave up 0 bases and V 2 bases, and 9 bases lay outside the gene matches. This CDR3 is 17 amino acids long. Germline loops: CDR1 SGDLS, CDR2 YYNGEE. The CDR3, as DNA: TGTGCCAGCAGCGTCTGGGGGGGGTACTCTAGCACAGATACGCAGTATTTT. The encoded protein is CASSVWGGYSSTDTQYF.

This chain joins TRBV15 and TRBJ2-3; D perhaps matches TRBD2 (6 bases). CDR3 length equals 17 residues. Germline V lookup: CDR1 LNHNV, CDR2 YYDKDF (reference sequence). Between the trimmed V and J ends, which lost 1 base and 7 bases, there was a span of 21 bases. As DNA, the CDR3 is TGTGCCACCAGCAGAGCTGGCGTGGCGGGATTAATAAATACGCAGTATTTT. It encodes CATSRAGVAGLINTQYF.

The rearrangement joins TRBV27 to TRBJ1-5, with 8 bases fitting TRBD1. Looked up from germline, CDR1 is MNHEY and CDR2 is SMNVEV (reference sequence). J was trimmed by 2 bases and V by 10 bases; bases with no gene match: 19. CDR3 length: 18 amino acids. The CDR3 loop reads CATAPGQVEYRGNQPQHF. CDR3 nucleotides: TGTGCCACCGCCCCGGGACAGGTGGAATATCGGGGCAATCAGCCCCAGCATTTT.

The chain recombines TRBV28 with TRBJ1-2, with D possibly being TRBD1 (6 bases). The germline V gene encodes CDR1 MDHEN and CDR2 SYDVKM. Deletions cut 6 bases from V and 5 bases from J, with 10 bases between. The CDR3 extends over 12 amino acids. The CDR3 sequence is CASSPDRYGYTF. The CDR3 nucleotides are TGTGCCAGCAGCCCGGACAGATATGGCTACACCTTC.

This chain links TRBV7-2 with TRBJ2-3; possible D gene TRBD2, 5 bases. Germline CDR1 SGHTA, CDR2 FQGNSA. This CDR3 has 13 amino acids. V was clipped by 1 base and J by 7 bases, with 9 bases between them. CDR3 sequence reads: CASSLGGQYTQYF. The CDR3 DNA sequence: TGTGCCAGCAGCTTAGGAGGGCAGTATACGCAGTATTTT.

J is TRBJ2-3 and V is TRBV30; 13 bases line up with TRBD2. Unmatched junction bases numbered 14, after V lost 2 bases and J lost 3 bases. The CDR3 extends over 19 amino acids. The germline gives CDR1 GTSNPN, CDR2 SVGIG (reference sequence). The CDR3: CAWSKGTSGTPRVTDTQYF. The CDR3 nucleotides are TGTGCCTGGAGTAAAGGGACTAGCGGGACCCCAAGAGTGACAGATACGCAGTATTTT.

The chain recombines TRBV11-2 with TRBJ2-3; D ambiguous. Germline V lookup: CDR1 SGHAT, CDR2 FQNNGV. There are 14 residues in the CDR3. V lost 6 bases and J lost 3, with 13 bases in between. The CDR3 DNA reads TGTGCCAGCAGGGTTAAGAGTTCGACAGATACGCAGTATTTT. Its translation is CASRVKSSTDTQYF. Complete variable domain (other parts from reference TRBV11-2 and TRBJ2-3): EAGVAQSPRYKIIEKRQSVAFWCNPISGHATLYWYQQILGQGPKLLIQFQNNGVVDDSQLPKDRFSAERLKGVDSTLKIQPAKLEDSAVYLCASRVKSSTDTQYFGPGTRLTVL.

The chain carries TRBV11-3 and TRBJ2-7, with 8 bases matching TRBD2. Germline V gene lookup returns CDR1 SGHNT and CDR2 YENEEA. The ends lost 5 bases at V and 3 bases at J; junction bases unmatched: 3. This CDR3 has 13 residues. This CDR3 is CASSPGTSYEQYF. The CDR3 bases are TGTGCCAGCAGCCCCGGGACTAGCTACGAGCAGTACTTC.

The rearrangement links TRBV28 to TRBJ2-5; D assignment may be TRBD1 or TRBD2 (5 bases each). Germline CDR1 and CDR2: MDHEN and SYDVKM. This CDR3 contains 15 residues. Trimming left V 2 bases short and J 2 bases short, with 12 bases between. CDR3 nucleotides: TGTGCCAGCAGTTTAACGGGGCGGACTCAAGAGACCCAGTACTTC. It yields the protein CASSLTGRTQETQYF.

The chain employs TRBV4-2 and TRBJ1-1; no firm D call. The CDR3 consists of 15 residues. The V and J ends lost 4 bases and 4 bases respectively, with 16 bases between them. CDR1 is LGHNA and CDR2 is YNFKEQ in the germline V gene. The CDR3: CASSLRRAVVTEAFF. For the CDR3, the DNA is TGTGCCAGCAGCCTCCGGAGGGCTGTAGTCACTGAAGCTTTCTTT.

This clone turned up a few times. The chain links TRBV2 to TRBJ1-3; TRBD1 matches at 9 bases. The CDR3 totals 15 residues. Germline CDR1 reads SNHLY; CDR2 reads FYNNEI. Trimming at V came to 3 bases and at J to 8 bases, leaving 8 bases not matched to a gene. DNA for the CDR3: TGTGCCAGCAGTGAGGGGACAGGGCGTGGGGACACCATATATTTT. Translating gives CASSEGTGRGDTIYF.

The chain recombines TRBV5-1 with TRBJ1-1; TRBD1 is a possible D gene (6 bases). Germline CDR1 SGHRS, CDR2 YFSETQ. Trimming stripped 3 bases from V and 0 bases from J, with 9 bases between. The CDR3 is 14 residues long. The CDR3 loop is CASSSRGVNTEAFF. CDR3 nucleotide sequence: TGCGCCAGCAGCTCCAGGGGCGTGAACACTGAAGCTTTCTTT.

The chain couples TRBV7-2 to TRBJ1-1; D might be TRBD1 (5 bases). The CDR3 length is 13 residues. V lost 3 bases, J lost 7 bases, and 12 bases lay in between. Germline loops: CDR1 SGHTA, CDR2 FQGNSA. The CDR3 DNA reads TGTGCCAGCAGCTTGCGGCAGGGAGGTGAAGCTTTCTTT. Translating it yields CASSLRQGGEAFF.

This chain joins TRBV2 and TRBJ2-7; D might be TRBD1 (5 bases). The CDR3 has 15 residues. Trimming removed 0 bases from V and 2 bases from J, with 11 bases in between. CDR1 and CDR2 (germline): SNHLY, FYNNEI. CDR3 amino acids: CASSEAAGYPYEQYF. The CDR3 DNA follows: TGTGCCAGCAGTGAAGCGGCAGGGTATCCCTACGAGCAGTACTTC.

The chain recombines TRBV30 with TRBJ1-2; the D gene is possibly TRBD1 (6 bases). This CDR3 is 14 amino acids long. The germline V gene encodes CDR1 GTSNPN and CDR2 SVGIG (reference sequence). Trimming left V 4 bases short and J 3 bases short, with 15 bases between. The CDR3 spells CAWMTGAGYYGYTF. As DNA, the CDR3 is TGTGCCTGGATGACAGGAGCGGGTTACTATGGCTACACCTTC.